This T cell receptor beta chain was recorded in a study of post-analysis software for immune sequencing data (dated by TCRdb to 2015 to 2017). Concerning the study at large: Recorded disease courses included relapsing-remitting, secondary progressive and progressive-relapsing multiple sclerosis, with some patients lacking subtype annotation. The patient repertoires were compared against approximately ten previously published healthy control repertoires obtained from donors aged roughly 6 to 25 years. A subset of samples was prepared in parallel using single-end sample barcoding, then pooled and co-amplified after Illumina adapter ligation. Findings and caveats that apply to the study as a whole: Strong co-clustering of samples prepared in the same batch was shown by direct clustering with F measure, prompting a batch-effect correction. The control group was slightly older than the multiple sclerosis patient group. Roughly 5 TRBV segments, including TRBV5-6, TRBV5-1 and TRBV20-1, were significantly more frequent in patients than controls. Compared with controls, multiple sclerosis patients had significantly lower normalized Chao1 diversity, a finding suggesting substantial peripheral T-cell clonal expansion.

Trimmed from V: 0 bases; trimmed from J: 11 bases; junction bases lacking a gene match: 12. Counted from cysteine to phenylalanine, this CDR3 has 15 amino acids. The CDR3 DNA has 45 bases and is translated from base 1. Based on the germline V gene (reference sequence), the CDR1 and CDR2 sequences are SEHNR and FQNEAQ. TCR beta repertoires were profiled from peripheral blood of 10 to 15 young patients with multiple sclerosis to demonstrate the VDJtools post-analysis software. The multiple sclerosis patients were children and adolescents ranging in age from roughly 6 to 15 years. Libraries were constructed by PCR. The listed sequencing device is Illumina HiSeq 2500. To reduce PCR and sequencing biases, unique molecular identifiers were incorporated into the TCR beta cDNA libraries. About 500,000 cDNA molecules were obtained for every 1 to 10 million input T cells, so each molecule roughly corresponded to one T cell. Patient libraries were prepared and sequenced with the same protocol used for the earlier healthy control dataset. Within a given batch, samples were prepared together, multiplexed and sequenced on the same HiSeq lane. The authors' pipeline ran thus. MIGEC handled the raw barcoded reads, throwing out single-read molecular identifier groups before consensus assembly and CDR3 extraction. VDJtools was used for post-analysis of the clonotype tables, with diversity normalized by down-sampling every dataset to the smallest sample size. In repertoire overlap clustering, CDR3 amino acid sequences, but not nucleotide sequences, were matched to correct batch-related cross-sample contamination. Using fastp trimming at Q25 and MiXCR clonotype assembly, TCRdb reanalyzed the public sequencing data and kept in-frame beta chains. A single entry per CDR3 protein holds the most common genes and DNA from its merged rows. It is TCRdb's table, rather than the study itself, that gives the V and J calls and clone size. For this sample there are around 250,000 distinct CDR3 sequences; 36% appear just once. Under 5.5% of the sample lies in the top ten.

This clonotype has more than one count but fewer than ten. The antigen it recognizes is unknown. This may come from a read error, since a much larger clone is one base off. The rearrangement joined TRBV7-9 to TRBJ2-5; the junction holds 7 bases that match TRBD2. The TCR sequence derives from a girl between 10 and 17 years old with multiple sclerosis. Sequences were obtained from blood. The CDR3 sequence is CASSLAGGIDNEQYF. In nucleotide form, the sequence is TGTGCCAGCAGCTTAGCGGGGGGGATCGACAATGAGCAGTACTTC.